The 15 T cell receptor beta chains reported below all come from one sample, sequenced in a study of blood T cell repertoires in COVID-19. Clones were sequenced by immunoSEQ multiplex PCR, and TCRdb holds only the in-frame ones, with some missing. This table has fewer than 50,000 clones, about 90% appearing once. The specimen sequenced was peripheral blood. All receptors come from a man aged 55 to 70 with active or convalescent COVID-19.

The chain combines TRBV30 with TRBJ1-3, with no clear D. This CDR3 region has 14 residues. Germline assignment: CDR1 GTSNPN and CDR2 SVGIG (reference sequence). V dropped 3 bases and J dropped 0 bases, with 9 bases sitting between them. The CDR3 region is CAWSAGNSGNTIYF. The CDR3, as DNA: TGTGCCTGGAGCGCAGGTAACTCTGGAAACACCATATATTTT.

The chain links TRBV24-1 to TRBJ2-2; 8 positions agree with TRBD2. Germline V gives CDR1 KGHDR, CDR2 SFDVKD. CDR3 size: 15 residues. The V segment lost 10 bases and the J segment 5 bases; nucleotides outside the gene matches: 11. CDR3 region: CATSPTSGPTGELFF. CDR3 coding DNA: TGTGCCACGTCCCCAACTAGCGGACCTACCGGGGAGCTGTTTTTT.

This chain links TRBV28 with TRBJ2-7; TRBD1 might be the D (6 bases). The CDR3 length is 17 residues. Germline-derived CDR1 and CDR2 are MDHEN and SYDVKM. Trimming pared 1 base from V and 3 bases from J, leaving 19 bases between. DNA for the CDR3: TGTGCCAGCAGTTTATCGCCCAAAACAGGGTTGGTCTACGAGCAGTACTTC. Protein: CASSLSPKTGLVYEQYF.

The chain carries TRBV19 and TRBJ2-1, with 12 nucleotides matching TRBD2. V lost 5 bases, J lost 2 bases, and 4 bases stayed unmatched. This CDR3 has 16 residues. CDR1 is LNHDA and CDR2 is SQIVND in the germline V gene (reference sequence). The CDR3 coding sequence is TGTGCCAGTAGTCCCCGGACTAGCGGGACCTACAATGAGCAGTTCTTC. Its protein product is CASSPRTSGTYNEQFF.

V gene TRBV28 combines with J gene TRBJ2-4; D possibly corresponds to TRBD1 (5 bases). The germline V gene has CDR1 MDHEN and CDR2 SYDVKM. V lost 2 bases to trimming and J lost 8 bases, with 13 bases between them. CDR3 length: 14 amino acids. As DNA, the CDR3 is TGTGCCAGCAGTTTACGGCAGGCCAGGGACATTCAGTACTTC. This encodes CASSLRQARDIQYF.

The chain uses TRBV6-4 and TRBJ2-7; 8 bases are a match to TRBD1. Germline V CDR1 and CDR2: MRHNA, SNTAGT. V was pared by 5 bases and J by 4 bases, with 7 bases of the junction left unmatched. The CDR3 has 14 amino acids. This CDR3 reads CASSPTGTGYEQYF. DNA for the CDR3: TGTGCCAGCAGTCCGACCGGGACAGGTTACGAGCAGTACTTC.

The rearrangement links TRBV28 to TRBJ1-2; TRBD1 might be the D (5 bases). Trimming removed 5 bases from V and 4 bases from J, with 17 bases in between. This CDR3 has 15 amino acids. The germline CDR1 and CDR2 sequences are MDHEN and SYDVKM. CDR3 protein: CASSLSAGRLYGYTF. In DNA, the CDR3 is TGTGCCAGCAGTCTCTCTGCGGGACGGCTCTATGGCTACACCTTC.

The CDR3 region has the DNA TGTGCCAGCAGCCAAGACGCCAGGGGTTCAGAGACCCAGTACTTC. It encodes CASSQDARGSETQYF. The chain recombines TRBV3-1 (or the pseudogene TRBV3-2) with TRBJ2-5; TRBD1 might be the D (6 bases). V gave up 0 bases and J gave up 4 bases, with 12 bases separating them. Germline V lookup: CDR1 LGHDT, CDR2 YNNKEL (reference sequence). The CDR3 has 15 amino acids.

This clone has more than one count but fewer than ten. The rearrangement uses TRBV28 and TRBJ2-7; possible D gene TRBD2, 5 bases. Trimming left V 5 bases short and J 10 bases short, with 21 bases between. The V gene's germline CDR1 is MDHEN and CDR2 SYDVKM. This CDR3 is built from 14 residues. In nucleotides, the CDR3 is TGTGCCAGCAGTCGCATGCCTCCGCGGGCCGTTCAGTACTTC. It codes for CASSRMPPRAVQYF.

CDR3 protein: CASLTGGKETQYF. The CDR3, as DNA: TGTGCCAGCCTGACAGGAGGAAAAGAGACCCAGTACTTC. The rearrangement joins TRBV6-5 to TRBJ2-5; perhaps TRBD1 as D (6 bases). Germline CDR1 reads MNHEY; CDR2 reads SVGAGI. Between the trimmed V and J ends, which lost 8 bases and 3 bases, there was a span of 13 bases. The CDR3 has 13 amino acids.

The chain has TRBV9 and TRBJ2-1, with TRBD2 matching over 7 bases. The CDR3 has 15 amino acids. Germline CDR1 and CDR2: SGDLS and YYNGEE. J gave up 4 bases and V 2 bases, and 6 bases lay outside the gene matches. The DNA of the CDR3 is TGTGCCAGCAGCGTTGGTGCTAGCGGTTACAATGAGCAGTTCTTC. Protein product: CASSVGASGYNEQFF.

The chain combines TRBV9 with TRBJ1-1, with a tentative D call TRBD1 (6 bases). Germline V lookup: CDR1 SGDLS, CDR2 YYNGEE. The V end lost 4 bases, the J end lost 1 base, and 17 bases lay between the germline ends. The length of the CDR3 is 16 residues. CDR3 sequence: CASSPHFGQTNTEAFF. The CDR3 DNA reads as TGTGCCAGCAGCCCTCATTTCGGACAGACGAACACTGAAGCTTTCTTT.

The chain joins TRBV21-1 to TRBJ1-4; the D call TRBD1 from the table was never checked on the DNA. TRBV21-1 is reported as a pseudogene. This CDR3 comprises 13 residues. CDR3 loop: CAPPGQANEKLFF. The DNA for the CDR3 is TGTGCCCCACCGGGACAGGCGAATGAAAAACTGTTTTTT.

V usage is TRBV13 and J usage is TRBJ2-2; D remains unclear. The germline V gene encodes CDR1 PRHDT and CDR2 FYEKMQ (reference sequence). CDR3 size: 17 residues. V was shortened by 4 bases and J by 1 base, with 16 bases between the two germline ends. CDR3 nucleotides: TGTGCCAGCAGCTCGCCCGTTGGAGATTTGAACACCGGGGAGCTGTTTTTT. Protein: CASSSPVGDLNTGELFF.

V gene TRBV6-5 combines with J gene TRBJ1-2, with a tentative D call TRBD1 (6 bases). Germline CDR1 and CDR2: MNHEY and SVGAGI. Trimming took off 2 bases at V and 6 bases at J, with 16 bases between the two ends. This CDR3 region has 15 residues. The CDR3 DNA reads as TGTGCCAGCAGTTACGATGGGGTACAGGGTAATGGCTACACCTTC. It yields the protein CASSYDGVQGNGYTF.